This T cell receptor beta chain was recovered during a study of cytomegalovirus exposure and HLA in healthy donors. On the study more broadly: Approximately 200 million T cells yielded under 130 million unique TCR beta sequences in earlier analysis. As released early, the data held 70 million to 95 million unique TCRs from HLA-typed donors. Broader study findings: The study flagged around 150 TCR beta chains as cytomegalovirus-associated.

Use of 60 Vbeta and 13 Jbeta primers characterized the PCR. Using immunoSEQ multiplex PCR, the repertoire was profiled, and TCRdb retains in-frame clones only, with some absent. The sample has 130,000 to 150,000 clones, less than 80% seen once. Worth noting for this clone: Its matching antigen is unknown.

The V end was cut by 3 bases, the J end by 2 bases, with 7 bases between. The V gene's germline CDR1 is ENHRY and CDR2 SYGVKD. The CDR3 consists of 13 residues. The receptor was derived from a woman aged 45-60 years in good health and CMV-seropositive. Sequencing was carried out using PBMCs. The chain has TRBV10-3 and TRBJ1-2; a weak D match, TRBD1 (5 bases). The CDR3 coding sequence is TGTGCCATCAGTGACAGGGAAAACTATGGCTACACCTTC. Its protein product is CAISDRENYGYTF.